The rows below give T cell receptor beta chains drawn from one sample of a study of circulating and synovial CD4+ cells in juvenile arthritis. Sequencing was performed with immunoSEQ multiplex PCR; in TCRdb, only in-frame clones are kept and a portion is missing. Here the sample spans about 32,000 clones, 90% to 95% being singletons. Sample: CD4+ T cells from blood. Every receptor here comes from a human donor with juvenile idiopathic arthritis. The CDR3 runs from the conserved cysteine through the conserved F or W. Each record gives: CDR3 DNA, CDR3 protein, clone size, J gene, V gene, D gene. D genes are given only for firm matches. A clone size is listed for some rows: how often the clone was seen (once, few, many), or a class if it is expanded.

cdr3_nt: TGTGCCAGCAGGTTTAGCGGGAGCCTTTTCTTC
cdr3_aa: CASRFSGSLFF
clone_size: NA
j_call: TRBJ2-1
v_call: TRBV28
d_call: TRBD2

cdr3_nt: TGTGCCAGCAGCTACCGCCCGGGTGACGAGCAGTACTTC
cdr3_aa: CASSYRPGDEQYF
clone_size: NA
j_call: TRBJ2-7
v_call: TRBV11-3
d_call: NA

cdr3_nt: TGTGCCAGTAGTATCGACTACCGCAATGAGCAGTTCTTC
cdr3_aa: CASSIDYRNEQFF
clone_size: NA
j_call: TRBJ2-1
v_call: TRBV19
d_call: NA

cdr3_nt: TGTGCCAGCAGCTTGTTGGCTAGCGGGTTTGGCACAGATACGCAGTATTTT
cdr3_aa: CASSLLASGFGTDTQYF
clone_size: NA
j_call: TRBJ2-3
v_call: TRBV5-5
d_call: TRBD2

cdr3_nt: TGTGCCAGCAGCCATCAAGGACTTGACGAAGCTTTCTTT
cdr3_aa: CASSHQGLDEAFF
clone_size: once
j_call: TRBJ1-1
v_call: TRBV7-8
d_call: NA

cdr3_nt: TGCAGCGTTGCTACGGGTCCAAAAAACATTCAGTACTTC
cdr3_aa: CSVATGPKNIQYF
clone_size: NA
j_call: TRBJ2-4
v_call: TRBV29-1
d_call: NA

cdr3_nt: TGTGCCAGCAGCCCATCAGCGGGAGGCGGTGAGCAGTTCTTC
cdr3_aa: CASSPSAGGGEQFF
clone_size: NA
j_call: TRBJ2-1
v_call: TRBV11-3
d_call: TRBD2

cdr3_nt: TGTGCCAGTAGTCCGAACACGAGGGGAGGACAGTACTTC
cdr3_aa: CASSPNTRGGQYF
clone_size: NA
j_call: TRBJ2-7
v_call: TRBV19
d_call: NA

cdr3_nt: TGTGCCAGCTCTCCGATCAGCTCCTACAATGAGCAGTTCTTC
cdr3_aa: CASSPISSYNEQFF
clone_size: NA
j_call: TRBJ2-1
v_call: TRBV27
d_call: NA

cdr3_nt: TGTGCCAGCAGTACCCCTCGGACAGGGGGCGACGAGCAGTACTTC
cdr3_aa: CASSTPRTGGDEQYF
clone_size: NA
j_call: TRBJ2-7
v_call: TRBV28
d_call: TRBD1

cdr3_nt: TGTGCCAGCAGCTTAGAGACAGGGAACCAGCCCCAGCATTTT
cdr3_aa: CASSLETGNQPQHF
clone_size: NA
j_call: TRBJ1-5
v_call: TRBV7-9
d_call: TRBD1

cdr3_nt: TGCGCCAGCAGCCAAGTCCCAGTTTCTCAAGAGACCCAGTACTTC
cdr3_aa: CASSQVPVSQETQYF
clone_size: NA
j_call: TRBJ2-5
v_call: TRBV4-1
d_call: NA

cdr3_nt: TGTGCCAGCAGACAGATTGCTCGGAACACTGAAGCTTTCTTT
cdr3_aa: CASRQIARNTEAFF
clone_size: NA
j_call: TRBJ1-1
v_call: TRBV11-2
d_call: NA

cdr3_nt: TGTGCCAGCAGCTTGATTGACATGACTAACTATGGCTACACCTTC
cdr3_aa: CASSLIDMTNYGYTF
clone_size: NA
j_call: TRBJ1-2
v_call: TRBV5-6
d_call: NA

cdr3_nt: TGTGCCACAGGGGCGGTGGGCAATCAGCCCCAGCATTTT
cdr3_aa: CATGAVGNQPQHF
clone_size: NA
j_call: TRBJ1-5
v_call: TRBV15
d_call: NA

cdr3_nt: TGTGCCAGCAGCTTAGGGGGTGGGGGGTTACAGCCCCAGCATTTT
cdr3_aa: CASSLGGGGLQPQHF
clone_size: NA
j_call: TRBJ1-5
v_call: TRBV7-2
d_call: NA

cdr3_nt: TGTGCCAGCAGTTCAAGACTAGCGGGGGCCACCGGGGAGCTGTTTTTT
cdr3_aa: CASSSRLAGATGELFF
clone_size: NA
j_call: TRBJ2-2
v_call: TRBV27
d_call: TRBD2

cdr3_nt: TGTGCCAGCAGATTAACGGACAGGACGAGCTACACCTTC
cdr3_aa: CASRLTDRTSYTF
clone_size: NA
j_call: TRBJ1-2
v_call: TRBV7-3
d_call: TRBD1

cdr3_nt: TGTGCCAGCAGTGAAGTTTGGACTAGCGATGGGGAGCTGTTTTTT
cdr3_aa: CASSEVWTSDGELFF
clone_size: NA
j_call: TRBJ2-2
v_call: TRBV6-1
d_call: TRBD2

cdr3_nt: TGTGCCAGTAGTATAGTGACAGGGAGGCGACGTCAGCCCCAGCATTTT
cdr3_aa: CASSIVTGRRRQPQHF
clone_size: once
j_call: TRBJ1-5
v_call: TRBV19
d_call: TRBD1

cdr3_nt: TGTGCCAGCAGTCCAGTAGGGAGGGGCTCCTACAATGAGCAGTTCTTC
cdr3_aa: CASSPVGRGSYNEQFF
clone_size: NA
j_call: TRBJ2-1
v_call: TRBV27
d_call: TRBD2

cdr3_nt: TGCGCCAGCAGTGAGAGGCAGGGGGACGGTCGGGGCTCCTACGAGCAGTACTTC
cdr3_aa: CASSERQGDGRGSYEQYF
clone_size: NA
j_call: TRBJ2-7
v_call: TRBV10-1
d_call: TRBD1

cdr3_nt: TGCGCCAGCAGCCAACCGACAGGTAATTACGAGCAGTACTTC
cdr3_aa: CASSQPTGNYEQYF
clone_size: NA
j_call: TRBJ2-7
v_call: TRBV4-1
d_call: NA

cdr3_nt: TGTGCCAGCAGCTTCCAGGGCGAGCAGTACTTC
cdr3_aa: CASSFQGEQYF
clone_size: NA
j_call: TRBJ2-7
v_call: TRBV5-4
d_call: NA

cdr3_nt: TGTGCCACCAGCAGAGTGGGTAGGGGGGGCATATCCTACAATGAGCAGTTCTTC
cdr3_aa: CATSRVGRGGISYNEQFF
clone_size: NA
j_call: TRBJ2-1
v_call: TRBV15
d_call: NA

cdr3_nt: TGCGCCAGCAGCACGGTGGCGGGGGGGGGAAACACTGAAGCTTTCTTT
cdr3_aa: CASSTVAGGGNTEAFF
clone_size: NA
j_call: TRBJ1-1
v_call: TRBV5-1
d_call: NA

cdr3_nt: TGCGCCAGCAGCGCTAGCGGGAGTACAGATACGCAGTATTTT
cdr3_aa: CASSASGSTDTQYF
clone_size: NA
j_call: TRBJ2-3
v_call: TRBV5-1
d_call: TRBD2

cdr3_nt: TGTGCCAGCAATGCGGGACAGTCCTACGAGCAGTACTTC
cdr3_aa: CASNAGQSYEQYF
clone_size: NA
j_call: TRBJ2-7
v_call: TRBV28
d_call: NA

cdr3_nt: TGTGCCAGCAGCTTAAGTACTAGCGGCCCTTACGAGCAGTACTTC
cdr3_aa: CASSLSTSGPYEQYF
clone_size: NA
j_call: TRBJ2-7
v_call: TRBV7-3
d_call: TRBD2

cdr3_nt: TGTGCCAGCAGCCTCCGCGGGGCTATGAACACTGAAGCTTTCTTT
cdr3_aa: CASSLRGAMNTEAFF
clone_size: NA
j_call: TRBJ1-1
v_call: TRBV7-8
d_call: NA

cdr3_nt: TGTGCCAGCAGCGACCCGGGACAGGGTAATTCCTACGAGCAGTACTTC
cdr3_aa: CASSDPGQGNSYEQYF
clone_size: NA
j_call: TRBJ2-7
v_call: TRBV11-1
d_call: TRBD1

cdr3_nt: TGCGCCAGCAGCTTGGCCGGGGCAGGGGCGTCTTACAATGAGCAGTTCTTC
cdr3_aa: CASSLAGAGASYNEQFF
clone_size: NA
j_call: TRBJ2-1
v_call: TRBV5-1
d_call: NA

cdr3_nt: TGTGCCAGCAGCCCCGAAAGAGGATTTGGAGCCAAAAACATTCAGTACTTC
cdr3_aa: CASSPERGFGAKNIQYF
clone_size: NA
j_call: TRBJ2-4
v_call: TRBV7-2
d_call: NA

cdr3_nt: TGCGCCAGCAGCCAGTTAAGGGGTGAAAAACTGTTTTTT
cdr3_aa: CASSQLRGEKLFF
clone_size: NA
j_call: TRBJ1-4
v_call: TRBV4-1
d_call: NA

cdr3_nt: TGCGCCAGCAGCCGAGACTCTAGCGGGGGGGCAGGCGAGACCCAGTACTTC
cdr3_aa: CASSRDSSGGAGETQYF
clone_size: NA
j_call: TRBJ2-5
v_call: TRBV5-1
d_call: TRBD2

cdr3_nt: TGTGCCACCTACTCAGGGGGGCTCTCTAACTATGGCTACACCTTC
cdr3_aa: CATYSGGLSNYGYTF
clone_size: NA
j_call: TRBJ1-2
v_call: TRBV18
d_call: TRBD1

cdr3_nt: TGTGCCAGCTCTTGGGGCAGGCCCACAGATACGCAGTATTTT
cdr3_aa: CASSWGRPTDTQYF
clone_size: once
j_call: TRBJ2-3
v_call: TRBV21-1
d_call: NA

cdr3_nt: TGTGCCAGTAGTATACTAGCGGGAGTCGACTACGAGCAGTACTTC
cdr3_aa: CASSILAGVDYEQYF
clone_size: NA
j_call: TRBJ2-7
v_call: TRBV19
d_call: TRBD2

cdr3_nt: TGTTCCAGCAGCGCAAGGCCGAGACAGGGGAGGAACACCGGGGAGCTGTTTTTT
cdr3_aa: CSSSARPRQGRNTGELFF
clone_size: NA
j_call: TRBJ2-2
v_call: TRBV9
d_call: TRBD1

cdr3_nt: TGTGCCAGCAGCCAAGCCGCGGGGGCTGGGGGCTACACCTTC
cdr3_aa: CASSQAAGAGGYTF
clone_size: NA
j_call: TRBJ1-2
v_call: TRBV4-2
d_call: NA

cdr3_nt: TGTGCCAGCAGTTTAGGAAGGGTGGGAGTAGCGGGCGCCTACGAGCAGTACTTC
cdr3_aa: CASSLGRVGVAGAYEQYF
clone_size: NA
j_call: TRBJ2-7
v_call: TRBV28
d_call: TRBD2

cdr3_nt: TGTGCCAGCAGCTTAGCGGGACAGAACTACGAGCAGTACTTC
cdr3_aa: CASSLAGQNYEQYF
clone_size: once
j_call: TRBJ2-7
v_call: TRBV7-6
d_call: TRBD1

cdr3_nt: TGTGCCACCCAAAGTAGGGGACAGGGGGCCTACGAGCAGTACTTC
cdr3_aa: CATQSRGQGAYEQYF
clone_size: NA
j_call: TRBJ2-7
v_call: TRBV19
d_call: TRBD1

cdr3_nt: TGCGCCAGCAGCCCCCCGAATCCCGGGACAGGGGGAGGGAACACTGAAGCTTTCTTT
cdr3_aa: CASSPPNPGTGGGNTEAFF
clone_size: NA
j_call: TRBJ1-1
v_call: TRBV10-2
d_call: TRBD1

cdr3_nt: TGTGCCTGGACCCATCTGGGGCGGCCCTACGAGCAGTACTTC
cdr3_aa: CAWTHLGRPYEQYF
clone_size: NA
j_call: TRBJ2-7
v_call: TRBV30
d_call: NA

cdr3_nt: TGTGCCAGTAGTACACCAGGGGATAGGGATGGCTACACCTTC
cdr3_aa: CASSTPGDRDGYTF
clone_size: NA
j_call: TRBJ1-2
v_call: TRBV19
d_call: NA